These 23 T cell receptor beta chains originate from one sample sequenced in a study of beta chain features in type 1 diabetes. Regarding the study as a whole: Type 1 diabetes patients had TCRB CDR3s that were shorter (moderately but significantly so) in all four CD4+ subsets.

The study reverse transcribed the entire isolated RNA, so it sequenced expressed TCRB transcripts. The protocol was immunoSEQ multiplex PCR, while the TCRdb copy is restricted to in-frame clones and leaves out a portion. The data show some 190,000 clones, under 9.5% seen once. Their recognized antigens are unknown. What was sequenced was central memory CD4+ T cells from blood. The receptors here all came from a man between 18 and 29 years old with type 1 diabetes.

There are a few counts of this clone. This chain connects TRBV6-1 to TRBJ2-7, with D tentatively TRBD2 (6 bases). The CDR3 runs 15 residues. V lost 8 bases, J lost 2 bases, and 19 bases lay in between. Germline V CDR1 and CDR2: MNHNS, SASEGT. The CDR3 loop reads CASGTQLSGTYEQYF. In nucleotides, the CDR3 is TGTGCCAGCGGGACTCAGCTTTCTGGCACCTACGAGCAGTACTTC.

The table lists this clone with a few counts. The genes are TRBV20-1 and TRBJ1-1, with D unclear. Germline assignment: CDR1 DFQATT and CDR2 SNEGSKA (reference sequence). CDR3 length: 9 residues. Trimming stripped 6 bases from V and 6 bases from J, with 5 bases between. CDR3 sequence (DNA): TGCAGTGCCCTCCCTGAAGCTTTCTTT. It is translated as CSALPEAFF.

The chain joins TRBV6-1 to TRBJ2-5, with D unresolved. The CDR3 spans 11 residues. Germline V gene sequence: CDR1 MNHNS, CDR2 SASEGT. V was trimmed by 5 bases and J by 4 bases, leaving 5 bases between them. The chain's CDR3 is CASSYGETQYF. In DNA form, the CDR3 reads TGTGCCAGCAGTTACGGAGAGACCCAGTACTTC.

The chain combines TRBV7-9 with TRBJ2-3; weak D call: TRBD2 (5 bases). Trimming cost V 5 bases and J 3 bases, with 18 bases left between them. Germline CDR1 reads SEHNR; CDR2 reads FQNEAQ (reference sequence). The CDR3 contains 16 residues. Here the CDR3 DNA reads TGTGCCAGCAGCCCTAGCCTCATGTCCGGGACAGATACGCAGTATTTT. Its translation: CASSPSLMSGTDTQYF.

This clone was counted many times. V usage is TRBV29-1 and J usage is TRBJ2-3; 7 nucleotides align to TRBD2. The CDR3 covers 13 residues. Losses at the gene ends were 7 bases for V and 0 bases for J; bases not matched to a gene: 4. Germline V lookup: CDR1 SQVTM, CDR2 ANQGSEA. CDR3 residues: CSGERDSTDTQYF. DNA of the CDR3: TGCAGCGGGGAGCGGGATAGCACAGATACGCAGTATTTT.

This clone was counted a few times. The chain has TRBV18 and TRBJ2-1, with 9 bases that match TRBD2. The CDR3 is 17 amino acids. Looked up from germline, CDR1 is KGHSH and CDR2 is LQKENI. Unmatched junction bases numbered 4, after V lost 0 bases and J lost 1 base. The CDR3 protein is CASSPPSSGESYNEQFF. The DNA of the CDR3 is TGTGCCAGCTCACCACCGTCTAGCGGGGAGTCCTACAATGAGCAGTTCTTC.

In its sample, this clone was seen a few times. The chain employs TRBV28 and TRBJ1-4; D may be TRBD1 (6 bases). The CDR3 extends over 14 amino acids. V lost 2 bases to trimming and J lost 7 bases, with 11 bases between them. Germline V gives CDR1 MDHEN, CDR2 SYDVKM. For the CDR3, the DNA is TGTGCCAGCAGTTTACAAGGGACATCTGAAAAACTGTTTTTT. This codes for CASSLQGTSEKLFF.

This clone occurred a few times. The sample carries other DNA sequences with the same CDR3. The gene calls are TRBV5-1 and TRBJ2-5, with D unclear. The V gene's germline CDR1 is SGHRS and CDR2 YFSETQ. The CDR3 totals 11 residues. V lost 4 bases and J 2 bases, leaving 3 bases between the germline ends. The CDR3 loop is CASSLQETQYF. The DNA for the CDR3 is TGCGCCAGCAGCCTGCAAGAGACCCAGTACTTC.

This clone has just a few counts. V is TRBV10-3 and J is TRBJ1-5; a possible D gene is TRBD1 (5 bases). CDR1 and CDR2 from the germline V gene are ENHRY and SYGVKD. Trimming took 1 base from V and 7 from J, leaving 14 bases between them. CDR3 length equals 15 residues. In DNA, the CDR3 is TGTGCCATCAGTGAGTATGGGACCGCGGGGCAGCCCCAGCATTTT. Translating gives CAISEYGTAGQPQHF.

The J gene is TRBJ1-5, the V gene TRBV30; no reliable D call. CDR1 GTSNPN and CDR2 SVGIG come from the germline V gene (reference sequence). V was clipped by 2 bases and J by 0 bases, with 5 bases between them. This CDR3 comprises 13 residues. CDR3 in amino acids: CAWSRYSNQPQHF. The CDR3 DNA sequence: TGTGCCTGGAGTCGGTATAGCAATCAGCCCCAGCATTTT. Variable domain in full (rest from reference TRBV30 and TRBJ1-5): SQTIHQWPATLVQPVGSPLSLECTVEGTSNPNLYWYRQAAGRGLQLLFYSVGIGQISSEVPQNLSASRPQDRQFILSSKKLLLSDSGFYLCAWSRYSNQPQHFGDGTRLSIL.

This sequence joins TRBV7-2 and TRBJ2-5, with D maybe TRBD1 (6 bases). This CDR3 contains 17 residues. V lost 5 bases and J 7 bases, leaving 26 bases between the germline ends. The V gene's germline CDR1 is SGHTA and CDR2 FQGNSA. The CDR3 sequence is CASSPQSGTSSRRTQYF. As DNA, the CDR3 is TGTGCCAGCAGCCCCCAGTCCGGGACATCCTCCCGGAGGACCCAGTACTTC. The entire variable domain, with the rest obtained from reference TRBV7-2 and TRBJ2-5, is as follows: GAGVSQSPSNKVTEKGKDVELRCDPISGHTALYWYRQSLGQGLEFLIYFQGNSAPDKSGLPSDRFSAERTGGSVSTLTIQRTQQEDSAVYLCASSPQSGTSSRRTQYFGPGTRLLVL.

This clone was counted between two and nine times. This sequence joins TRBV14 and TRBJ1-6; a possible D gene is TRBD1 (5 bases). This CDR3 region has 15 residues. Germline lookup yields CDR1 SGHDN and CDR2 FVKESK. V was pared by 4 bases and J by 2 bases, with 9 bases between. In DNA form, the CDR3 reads TGTGCCAGCAGCCCAATAGGGGCCTATAATTCACCCCTCCACTTT. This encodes CASSPIGAYNSPLHF. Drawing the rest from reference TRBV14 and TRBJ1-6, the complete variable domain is EAGVTQFPSHSVIEKGQTVTLRCDPISGHDNLYWYRRVMGKEIKFLLHFVKESKQDESGMPNNRFLAERTGGTYSTLKVQPAELEDSGVYFCASSPIGAYNSPLHFGNGTRLTVT.

CDR3 in DNA: TGTGCCAGTGACAGGGGTGGCAATCAGCCCCAGCATTTT. Encoded protein: CASDRGGNQPQHF. The rearrangement joins TRBV19 to TRBJ1-5, with TRBD1 matching 8 bases. Trimming took 8 bases from V and 2 from J; bases not matched to a gene: 2. Germline CDR1 LNHDA, CDR2 SQIVND (reference sequence). The CDR3 sequence is 13 residues long.

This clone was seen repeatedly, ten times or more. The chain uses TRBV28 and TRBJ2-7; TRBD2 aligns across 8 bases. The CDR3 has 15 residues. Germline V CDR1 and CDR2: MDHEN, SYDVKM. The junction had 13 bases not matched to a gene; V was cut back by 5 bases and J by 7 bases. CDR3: CASSRVAGNEGEQYF. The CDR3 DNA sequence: TGTGCCAGCAGTCGAGTAGCGGGGAACGAGGGGGAGCAGTACTTC.

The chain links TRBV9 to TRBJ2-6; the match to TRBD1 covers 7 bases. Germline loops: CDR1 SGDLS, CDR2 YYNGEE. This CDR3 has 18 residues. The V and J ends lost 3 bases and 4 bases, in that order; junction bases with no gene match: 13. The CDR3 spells CASSEGQNLMSGANVLTF. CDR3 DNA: TGTGCCAGCAGCGAGGGACAGAACCTGATGTCGGGGGCCAACGTCCTGACTTTC.

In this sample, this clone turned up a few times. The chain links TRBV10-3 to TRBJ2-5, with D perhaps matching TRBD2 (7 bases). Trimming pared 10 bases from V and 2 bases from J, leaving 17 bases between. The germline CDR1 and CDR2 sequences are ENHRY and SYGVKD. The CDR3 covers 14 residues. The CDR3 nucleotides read TGTGCCACCCGGGGGCCGGGGGGTCAAGAGACCCAGTACTTC. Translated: CATRGPGGQETQYF.

CDR3 sequence (DNA): TGTGCCACCAGCAGAGAACTACCCGGGGAGCTGTTTTTT. Translated, it gives CATSRELPGELFF. The rearrangement joins TRBV15 to TRBJ2-2; D is unclear. The CDR3 loop spans 13 amino acids. V gave up 0 bases and J gave up 6 bases, with 5 bases separating them. The V gene's germline CDR1 is LNHNV and CDR2 YYDKDF (reference sequence).

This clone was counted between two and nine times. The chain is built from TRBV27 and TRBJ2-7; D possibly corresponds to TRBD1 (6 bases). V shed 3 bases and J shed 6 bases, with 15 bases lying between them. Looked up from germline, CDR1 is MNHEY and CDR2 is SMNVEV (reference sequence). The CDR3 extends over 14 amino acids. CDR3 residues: CASSFSGQRLEQYF. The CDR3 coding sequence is TGTGCCAGCAGTTTTTCGGGACAAAGGCTCGAGCAGTACTTC.

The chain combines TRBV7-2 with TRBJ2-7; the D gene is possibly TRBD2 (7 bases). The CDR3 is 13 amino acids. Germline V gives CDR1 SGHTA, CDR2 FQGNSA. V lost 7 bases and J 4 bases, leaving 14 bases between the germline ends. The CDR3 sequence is CASTPRGGYEQYF. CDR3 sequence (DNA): TGTGCCAGCACTCCAAGGGGGGGTTACGAGCAGTACTTC.

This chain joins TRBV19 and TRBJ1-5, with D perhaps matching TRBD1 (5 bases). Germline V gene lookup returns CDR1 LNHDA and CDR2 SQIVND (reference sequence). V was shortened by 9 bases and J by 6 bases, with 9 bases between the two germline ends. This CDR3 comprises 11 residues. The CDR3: CASYRFQPQHF. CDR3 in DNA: TGTGCCAGCTACAGGTTTCAGCCCCAGCATTTT.

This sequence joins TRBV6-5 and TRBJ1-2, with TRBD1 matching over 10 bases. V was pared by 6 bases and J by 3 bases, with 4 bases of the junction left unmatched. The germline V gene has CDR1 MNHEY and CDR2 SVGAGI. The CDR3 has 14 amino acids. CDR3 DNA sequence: TGTGCCAGCAGATGGACAGGGGGAGACTATGGCTACACCTTC. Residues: CASRWTGGDYGYTF.

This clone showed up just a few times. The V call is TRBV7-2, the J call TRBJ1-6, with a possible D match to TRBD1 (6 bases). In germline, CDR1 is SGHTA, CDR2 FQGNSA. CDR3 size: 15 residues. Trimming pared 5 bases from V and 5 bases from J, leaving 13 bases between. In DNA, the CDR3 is TGTGCCAGCAGCCAACAGGGCACCAATAATTCACCCCTCCACTTT. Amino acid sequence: CASSQQGTNNSPLHF.

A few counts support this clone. This chain's CDR3 is CASSGFQGSYNEQFF. CDR3 bases: TGTGCCAGCAGCGGATTTCAGGGGTCCTACAATGAGCAGTTCTTC. J is TRBJ2-1 and V is TRBV2; a possible D gene is TRBD1 (6 bases). The CDR3 extends over 15 amino acids. The V gene's germline CDR1 is SNHLY and CDR2 FYNNEI. Trimming shortened V by 6 bases and J by 1 base, and 13 bases separated the two germline ends.